Here is one TCR beta chain with its context. Antigen specificity is unknown. Total RNA isolation used whole blood (no T cell sorting was performed). This specimen belongs to a study of monozygotic twins with inflammatory bowel disease. Study findings and constraints: The study found lower TCRbeta diversity (inverse Simpson) in IBD patients than in healthy co-twins. Discrimination among different T cell subtypes was not achievable. IBD patients shared fewer clonotypes with other individuals than healthy twins, especially patients with disease activity signs.

The length of the CDR3 is 15 residues. Germline-derived CDR1 and CDR2 are MGHDK and SYGVNS. TCRdb re-called the 5' RACE reads and gives one entry per CDR3 protein, without DNA. The repertoire shows fewer than 550,000 distinct CDR3 sequences; the top ten hold more than 2%. This TCR derives from a human donor with ulcerative colitis or Crohn's disease, or a healthy co-twin of an affected twin (not recorded which). Sequencing used blood. This chain connects TRBV25-1 to TRBJ2-2; the TRBD1 assignment by TCRdb is unverifiable without DNA. The CDR3 is CASSSLGVNTGELFF. The full variable domain, rest sourced from reference TRBV25-1 and TRBJ2-2, is EADIYQTPRYLVIGTGKKITLECSQTMGHDKMYWYQQDPGMELHLIHYSYGVNSTEKGDLSSESTVSRIRTEHFPLTLESARPSHTSQYLCASSSLGVNTGELFFGEGSRLTVL.